This TCR beta chain was captured in a study of T cells in localized non-small cell lung cancer. Trimming pared 0 bases from V and 0 bases from J, leaving 15 bases between. Germline V gene sequence: CDR1 LNHDA, CDR2 SQIVND (reference sequence). The CDR3 contains 18 residues. The assay was immunoSEQ multiplex PCR, and TCRdb's table has in-frame clones only and misses some. The repertoire holds 40,000 or so clones, with about four fifths as singletons. In this sample, this clone turned up once. The antigen remains unidentified. Points from the study as a whole: Sequence data derive from only one tumor region, so heterogeneity remains possible. T cell clonality was highest in uninvolved adjacent lung, above tumor. Prolonged overall survival went with higher T cell density in the blood.

The clonotype comes from a male donor aged 60 or over with stage III squamous cell lung carcinoma. The rearrangement links TRBV19 to TRBJ1-3, with D perhaps matching TRBD1 (6 bases). The sequenced sample was peripheral blood, obtained before any cancer treatment. The CDR3 here is CASSIDRAGVNSGNTIYF. DNA for the CDR3: TGTGCCAGTAGTATAGATCGGGCAGGGGTCAACTCTGGAAACACCATATATTTT. The full variable domain, rest sourced from reference TRBV19 and TRBJ1-3, is DGGITQSPKYLFRKEGQNVTLSCEQNLNHDAMYWYRQDPGQGLRLIYYSQIVNDFQKGDIAEGYSVSREKKESFPLTVTSAQKNPTAFYLCASSIDRAGVNSGNTIYFGEGSWLTVV.